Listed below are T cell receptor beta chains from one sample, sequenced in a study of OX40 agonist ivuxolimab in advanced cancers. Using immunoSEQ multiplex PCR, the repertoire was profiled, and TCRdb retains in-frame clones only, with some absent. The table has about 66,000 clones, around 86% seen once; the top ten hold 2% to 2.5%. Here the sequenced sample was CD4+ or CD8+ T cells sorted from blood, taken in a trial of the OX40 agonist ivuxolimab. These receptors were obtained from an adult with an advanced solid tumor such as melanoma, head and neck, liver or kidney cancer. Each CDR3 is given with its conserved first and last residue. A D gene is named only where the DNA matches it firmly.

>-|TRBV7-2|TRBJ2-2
CASSLDPGELFF
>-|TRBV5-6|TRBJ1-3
CASSPGGGSGNTIYF
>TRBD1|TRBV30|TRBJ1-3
CAWRLDRGSGNTIYF
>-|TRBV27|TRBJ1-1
CASSSRPRVSGAFF
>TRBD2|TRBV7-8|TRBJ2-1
CASSLGGSQDEQFF
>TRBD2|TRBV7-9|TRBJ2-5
CASSFGTSGGGRRETQYF
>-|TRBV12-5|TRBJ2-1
CASGRNRGQSSGRMVDEQFF
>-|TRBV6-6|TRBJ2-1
CASSYSAGRYNEQFF
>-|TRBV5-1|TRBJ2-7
CATGPTGGAGDEQYF
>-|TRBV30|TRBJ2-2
CAWSHGSLRELFF
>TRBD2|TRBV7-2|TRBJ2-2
CASSLGVSGASGELFF
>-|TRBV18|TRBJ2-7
CASSPNYEQYF
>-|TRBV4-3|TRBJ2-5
CASSQDFGTPKETQYF
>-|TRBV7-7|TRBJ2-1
CASSLGGNYEQFF
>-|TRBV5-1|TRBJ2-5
CASSLGGAASQETQYF
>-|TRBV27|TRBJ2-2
CASSSPPNTGELFF
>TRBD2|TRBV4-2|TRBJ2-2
CASSQAGLAGITGELFF
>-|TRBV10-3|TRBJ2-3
CAISERETSTDTQYF
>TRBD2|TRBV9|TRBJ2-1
CASSSPRRASGSLILGEQFF
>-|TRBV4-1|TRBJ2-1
CASSQDWRSSYNEQFF
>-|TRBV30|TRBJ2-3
CAWSLGDGADTQYF
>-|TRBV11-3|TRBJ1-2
CASSLGPGGYTF
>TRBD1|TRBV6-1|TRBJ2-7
CASSDRDRGREYF
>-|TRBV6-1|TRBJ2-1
CASSPRPNEQFF
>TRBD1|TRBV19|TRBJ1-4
CASRDRAATNEKLFF
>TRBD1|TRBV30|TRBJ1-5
CAWSVGTGHNQPQHF
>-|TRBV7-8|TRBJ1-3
CASSRVGGSGNTIYF
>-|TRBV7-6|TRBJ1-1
CASSLSSGGVLVAEAFF
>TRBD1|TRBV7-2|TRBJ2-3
CASSPTGGGTDTQYF
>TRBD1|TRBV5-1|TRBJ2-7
CASSALTGDIGEQYF
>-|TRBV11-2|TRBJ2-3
CASSLVGGIEDTQYF
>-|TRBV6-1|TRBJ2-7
CASNLDSDYEQYF
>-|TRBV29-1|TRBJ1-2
CSVDLQGGYGYTF
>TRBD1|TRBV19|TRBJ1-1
CASSIGTGGGEAFF
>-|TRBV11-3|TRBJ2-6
CASSLERGSGANVLTF
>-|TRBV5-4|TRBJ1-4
CASSLAGTGDEKLFF
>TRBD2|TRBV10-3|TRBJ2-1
CAISPGTSARSSYNEQFF
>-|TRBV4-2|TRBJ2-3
CASSQDRTSTDTQYF
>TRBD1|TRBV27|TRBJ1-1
CASMTGGYTEAFF
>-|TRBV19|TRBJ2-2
CASSTGGAGTGELFF
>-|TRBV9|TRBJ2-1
CASSVVLGVEQFF
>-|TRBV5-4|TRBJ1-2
CASSLPGIGYGYTF
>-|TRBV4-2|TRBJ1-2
CASSQGSNRGIRGYTF
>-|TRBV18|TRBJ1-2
CASSPPGSSPYGYTF
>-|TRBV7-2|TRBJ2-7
CASSLFAGRGMVEQYF
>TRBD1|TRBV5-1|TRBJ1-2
CASSQDRGGGYTF
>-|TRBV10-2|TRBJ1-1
CASSDLGGAEAFF